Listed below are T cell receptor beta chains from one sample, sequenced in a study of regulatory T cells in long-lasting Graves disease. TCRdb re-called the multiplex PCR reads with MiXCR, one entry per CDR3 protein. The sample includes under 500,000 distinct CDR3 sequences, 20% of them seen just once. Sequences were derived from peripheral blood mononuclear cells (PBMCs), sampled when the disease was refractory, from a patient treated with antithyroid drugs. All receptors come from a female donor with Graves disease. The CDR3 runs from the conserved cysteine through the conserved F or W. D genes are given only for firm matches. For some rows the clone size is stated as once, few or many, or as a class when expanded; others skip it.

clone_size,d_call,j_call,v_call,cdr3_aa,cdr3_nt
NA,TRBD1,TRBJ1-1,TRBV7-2,CASSFARQGNTEAFF,TGTGCCAGCAGCTTCGCAAGACAGGGGAACACTGAAGCTTTCTTT
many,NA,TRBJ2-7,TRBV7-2,CASSLGPGAQYEQYF,TGTGCCAGCAGCTTAGGCCCGGGGGCACAGTACGAGCAGTACTTC
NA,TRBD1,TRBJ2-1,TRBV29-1,CSPKDRCYNEQFF,TGCAGCCCCAAGGACAGGTGCTACAATGAGCAGTTCTTC
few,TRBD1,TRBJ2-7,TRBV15,CATSRDRSRGSYEQYF,TGTGCCACCAGCAGAGATCGGAGCAGGGGGTCCTACGAGCAGTACTTC
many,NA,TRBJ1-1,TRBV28,CASSFFEGTFF,TGTGCCAGCAGTTTCTTTGAGGGCACTTTCTTT
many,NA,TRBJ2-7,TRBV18,CASSPGTPEQYF,TGTGCCAGCTCACCCGGGACTCCCGAGCAGTACTTC
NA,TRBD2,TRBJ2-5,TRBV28,CSSGSFETQYF,TGTTCCAGCGGGAGTTTTGAGACCCAGTACTTC
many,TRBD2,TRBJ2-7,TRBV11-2,CASSRTGLASDEQYF,TGTGCCAGCAGCCGGACGGGACTAGCGTCGGACGAGCAGTACTTC
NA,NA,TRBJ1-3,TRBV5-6,CASSTTGYGNTIYF,TGTGCCAGCAGCACCACAGGTTACGGAAACACCATATATTTT
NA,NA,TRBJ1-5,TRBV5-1,CASSLQGFGPQHF,TGCGCCAGCAGCTTACAGGGTTTTGGGCCCCAGCATTTT
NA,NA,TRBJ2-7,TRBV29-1,CSVGQVNSYEQYF,TGCAGCGTTGGACAGGTAAACTCCTACGAGCAGTACTTC
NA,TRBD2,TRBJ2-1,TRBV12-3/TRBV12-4,CASSSPLRVVAGVGYEQFF,TGTGCCAGCAGTTCCCCCCTCCGGGTGGTAGCGGGAGTCGGGTATGAGCAGTTCTTC
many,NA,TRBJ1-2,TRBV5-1,CASSRDSSNNYGYTF,TGCGCCAGCAGTCGTGACAGTTCTAATAACTATGGCTACACCTTC
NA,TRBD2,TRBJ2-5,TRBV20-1,CSATFSGRSETQYF,TGCAGTGCTACCTTTAGCGGGAGATCAGAGACCCAGTACTTC
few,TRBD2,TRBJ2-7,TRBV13,CASSSSLAPGEQYF,TGTGCCAGCAGCTCCTCACTAGCGCCTGGGGAGCAGTACTTC
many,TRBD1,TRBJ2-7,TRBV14,CASSRTGQGAGEQYF,TGTGCCAGCAGCCGGACGGGACAGGGGGCAGGGGAGCAGTACTTC
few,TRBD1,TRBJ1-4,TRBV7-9,CASSFGQGVEKLFF,TGTGCCAGCAGCTTTGGACAGGGGGTTGAAAAACTGTTTTTT